This T cell receptor (beta chain) was observed in a study of blood T cell repertoires in COVID-19. Study-level background: The origin of the acute and convalescent COVID-19 samples was the United States, Italy and Spain. PBMCs, B-cell-depleted T cells, or T cells were the source of the cDNA or gDNA that made up the material.

About this clone itself: One end of the junction is discordant with germline, which a read error may explain.

How the authors handled the data: Nucleated cell number was recorded as an estimate derived from reference gene primer amplification. Measured with immunoSEQ multiplex PCR; TCRdb has only the in-frame clones, and not every one. The D gene and trimming were derived from the DNA, and the V and J assignments and clone size from that table. The table shows under 250,000 clones, with roughly 80% occurring only once. The germline V gene has CDR1 SGDLS and CDR2 YYNGEE. CDR3 size: 15 residues. Recruited during active infection, patients (from Seattle) were subsequently followed longitudinally. The sequencing input was peripheral blood. The source is a woman aged 35 to 49 with COVID-19, enrolled during active disease. The rearrangement joins TRBV9 to TRBJ1-6; 7 positions match TRBD1. The CDR3 nucleotides read TGTGCCGGCAGCCCCCGGACAGGACTTAATTCACCCCTCCACTTT. Translating gives CAGSPRTGLNSPLHF.